This T cell receptor (beta chain) was sequenced in a study of shared clonotypes between healthy human individuals. This clone is a singleton in its sample. Profiled with immunoSEQ multiplex PCR; TCRdb holds only in-frame clones, not every one. Of a few hundred thousand clones listed, 79% are singletons. Germline CDR1 is SGHKS and CDR2 is YYEKEE (reference sequence). The CDR3 consists of 16 residues. V was pared by 0 bases and J by 2 bases, with 12 bases between. The sample comprised PBMCs. V and J are TRBV5-5 and TRBJ1-3; no clear D. This sequence was found in a woman in her thirties or forties in good health. Some clones in this sample may be carry-over from other donors' samples. The CDR3 nucleotides read TGTGCCAGCAGCTTGGATGACCGGCTCCCTGGAAACACCATATATTTT. This sequence encodes CASSLDDRLPGNTIYF.